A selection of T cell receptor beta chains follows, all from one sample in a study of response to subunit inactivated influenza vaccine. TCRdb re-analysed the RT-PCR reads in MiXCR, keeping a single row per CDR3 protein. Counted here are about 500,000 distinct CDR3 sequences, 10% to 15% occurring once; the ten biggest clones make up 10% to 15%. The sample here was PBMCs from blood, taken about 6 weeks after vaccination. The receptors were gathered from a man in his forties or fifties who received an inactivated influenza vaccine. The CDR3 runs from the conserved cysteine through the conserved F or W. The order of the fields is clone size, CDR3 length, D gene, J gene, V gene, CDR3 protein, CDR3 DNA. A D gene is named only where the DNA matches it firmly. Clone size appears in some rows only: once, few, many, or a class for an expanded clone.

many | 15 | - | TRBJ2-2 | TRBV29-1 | CSVEVRHLNTGELFF | TGCAGCGTTGAAGTACGCCATCTAAACACCGGGGAGCTGTTTTTT
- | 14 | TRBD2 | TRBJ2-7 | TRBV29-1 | CSVEEHSAGDEQYF | TGCAGCGTTGAAGAACATTCGGCGGGAGACGAGCAGTACTTC
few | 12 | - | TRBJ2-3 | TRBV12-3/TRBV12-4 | CASSTGTDTQYF | TGTGCCAGCAGTACAGGGACAGATACGCAGTATTTT
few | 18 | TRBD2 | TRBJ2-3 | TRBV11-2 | CASSLEGGLAGITDTQYF | TGTGCCAGCAGCTTAGAGGGGGGGTTAGCGGGGATCACAGATACGCAGTATTTT
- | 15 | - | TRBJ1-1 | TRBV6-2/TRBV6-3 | CASSYPRRREGEAFF | TGTGCCAGCAGTTACCCCCGGCGACGGGAAGGAGAAGCTTTCTTT
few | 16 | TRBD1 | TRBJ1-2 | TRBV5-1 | CASSLVSLGQNYGYTF | TGCGCCAGCAGCTTGGTGTCCCTGGGACAGAACTATGGCTACACCTTC
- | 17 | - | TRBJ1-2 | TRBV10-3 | CAISETIYGHRQYGYTF | TGTGCCATCAGTGAGACTATATATGGACACCGGCAGTATGGCTACACCTTC
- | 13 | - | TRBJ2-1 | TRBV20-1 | CSARVGRNNEQFF | TGCAGTGCTAGAGTCGGCCGGAACAATGAGCAGTTCTTC
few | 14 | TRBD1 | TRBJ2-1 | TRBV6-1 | CASSRTGGGSLQFF | TGTGCCAGCAGTCGGACAGGGGGCGGTTCTTTGCAGTTCTTC
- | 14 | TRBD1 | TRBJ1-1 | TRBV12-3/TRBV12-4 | CASRKDRIVGEAFF | TGTGCCAGCAGAAAGGACAGGATTGTTGGTGAAGCTTTCTTT
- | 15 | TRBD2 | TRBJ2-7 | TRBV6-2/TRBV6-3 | CASSYGSGAPYEQYF | TGTGCCAGCAGTTACGGGAGCGGGGCCCCCTACGAGCAGTACTTC
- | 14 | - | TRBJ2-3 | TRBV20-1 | CSAEDGSRTDTQYF | TGCAGTGCTGAAGACGGGAGCCGCACAGATACGCAGTATTTT
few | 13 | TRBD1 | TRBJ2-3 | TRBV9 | CASRETGSGTQYF | TGTGCCAGCAGGGAGACAGGGTCTGGTACGCAGTATTTT
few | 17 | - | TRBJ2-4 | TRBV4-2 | CASSQGGFRVAKNIQYF | TGTGCCAGCAGCCAAGGTGGCTTCAGGGTAGCCAAAAACATTCAGTACTTC
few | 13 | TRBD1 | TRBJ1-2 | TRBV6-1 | CASFRSTGGGYTF | TGTGCCAGTTTTCGCTCGACAGGGGGTGGCTACACCTTC
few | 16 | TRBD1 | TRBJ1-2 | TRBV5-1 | CASSLEGAPENYGYTF | TGCGCCAGCAGCTTGGAGGGGGCGCCGGAGAACTATGGCTACACCTTC
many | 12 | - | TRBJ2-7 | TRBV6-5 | CASRTASGEQYF | TGTGCCAGCCGGACAGCATCGGGCGAGCAGTACTTC
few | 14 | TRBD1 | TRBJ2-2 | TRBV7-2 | CASRLQGAQRELFF | TGTGCCAGCAGATTACAGGGGGCGCAACGGGAGCTGTTTTTT
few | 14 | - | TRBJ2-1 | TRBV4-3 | CASSVVDGFNEQFF | TGCGCCAGCTCCGTGGTCGACGGGTTCAATGAGCAGTTCTTC
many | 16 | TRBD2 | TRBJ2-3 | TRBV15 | CATSDGLAGGRDTQYF | TGTGCCACCAGCGACGGACTAGCGGGAGGGAGAGATACGCAGTATTTT
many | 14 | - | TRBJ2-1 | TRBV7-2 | CASRGAGAHNEQFF | TGTGCCAGCAGGGGAGCAGGGGCTCACAATGAGCAGTTCTTC
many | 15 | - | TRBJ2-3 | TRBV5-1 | CASSLAAGSTDTQYF | TGCGCCAGCAGCTTGGCGGCAGGGAGCACAGATACGCAGTATTTT
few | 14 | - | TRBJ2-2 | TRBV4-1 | CASSQDSLTGELFF | TGCGCCAGCAGCCAAGATTCGCTGACCGGGGAGCTGTTTTTT
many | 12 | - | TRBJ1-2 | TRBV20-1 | CSANGAAYGYTF | TGCAGTGCTAACGGAGCCGCCTATGGCTACACCTTC
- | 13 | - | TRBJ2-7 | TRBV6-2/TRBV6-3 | CASSYPRPPEQYF | TGTGCCAGCAGTTATCCCCGTCCTCCGGAGCAGTACTTC
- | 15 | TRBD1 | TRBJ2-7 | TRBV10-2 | CASSERDRGLHEQYF | TGCGCCAGCAGTGAAAGGGACAGGGGGTTGCACGAGCAGTACTTC
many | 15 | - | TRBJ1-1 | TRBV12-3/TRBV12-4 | CASSLALTGNTEAFF | TGTGCCAGCAGTTTAGCGCTAACGGGGAATACCGAAGCTTTCTTT
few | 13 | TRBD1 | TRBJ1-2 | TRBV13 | CASSSTGRDRGDF | TGTGCCAGCAGCTCTACTGGCCGGGACAGGGGTGATTTC
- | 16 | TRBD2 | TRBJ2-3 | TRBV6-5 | CASSYTGTSGTDTQYF | TGTGCCAGCAGTTATACCGGGACTAGCGGCACAGATACGCAGTATTTT
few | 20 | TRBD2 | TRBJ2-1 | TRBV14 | CASSQGGATSGIGAINEQFF | TGTGCCAGCAGCCAAGGGGGGGCGACTAGCGGGATAGGAGCTATCAATGAGCAGTTCTTC
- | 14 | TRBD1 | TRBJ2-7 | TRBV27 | CASSFSTGGDEQYF | TGTGCCAGCAGTTTCTCGACAGGGGGCGACGAGCAGTACTTC
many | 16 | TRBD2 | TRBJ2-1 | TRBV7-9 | CASSTQSGRAYNEQFF | TGTGCCAGCAGCACACAAAGCGGGAGGGCCTACAATGAGCAGTTCTTC
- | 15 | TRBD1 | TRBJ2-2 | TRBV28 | CASSFWTGKGGELFF | TGTGCCAGCAGTTTCTGGACAGGGAAGGGTGGGGAGCTGTTTTTT